This entry concerns a single T cell receptor (beta chain). Its antigen is unknown. V gave up 1 base and J gave up 5 bases, with 12 bases separating them. The germline V gene has CDR1 SNHLY and CDR2 FYNNEI. This CDR3 has 15 amino acids. This sample was taken from a study of T cell repertoires in ileal Crohn's disease. Study-wide background: Surgery for a complication: stricturing in 61%, penetrating in roughly 40%.

TCRdb keeps only in-frame clones here, not all; method: immunoSEQ multiplex PCR. The profile shows about 16,000 clones, 85% to 95% of them singletons. Findings of the study overall: Active smokers at surgery had more clonal expansions than non-smokers. Sorted CD8 T cells held more high-frequency clones than CD4.

This sequence joins TRBV2 and TRBJ1-5; possible D gene TRBD1, 6 bases. Sequencing used ileal tissue. This sequence originates from an adult with Crohn's disease. The CDR3 region has the DNA TGTGCCAGCAGTGAAGTGGGGGGGGCCTATCAGCCCCAGCATTTT. Protein product: CASSEVGGAYQPQHF.